Detailed here is one TCR beta chain. What it binds is not known. This entry is derived from a study of T cell responses to AZD1222 COVID-19 vaccine. The study's findings and limits: The donor cohort was predominantly white British with a female majority, and clonal diversity may have been underestimated. Researchers took repertoire samples only after the peak T cell response had come. The study found vaccine-associated CD4 TCRs spanning spike, dominant at 160-218 and 743-854.

Produced via immunoSEQ multiplex PCR; TCRdb's table is partial and in-frame only. The sample lists tens of thousands of clones; roughly 85% were seen once. Second doses at about 4 or about 12 weeks were pooled. The V gene's germline CDR1 is SGHTA and CDR2 FQGNSA. J gave up 1 base and V 1 base, and 3 bases lay outside the gene matches. There are 15 residues in the CDR3. The receptor's source is an adult who received the AZD1222 COVID-19 vaccine. This specimen consisted of peripheral blood, obtained 28 days after the second AZD1222 dose. The rearrangement joins TRBV7-2 to TRBJ2-5, with TRBD2 matching over 7 bases. As DNA, the CDR3 is TGTGCCAGCAGCTTAGGACTAGCACTCCAAGAGACCCAGTACTTC. Protein product: CASSLGLALQETQYF.